This T cell receptor beta chain was retrieved from a study of shared clonotypes between healthy human individuals. Study-level information: The study used three CD4 naive, three CD4 memory, two CD8 naive and one CD8 memory plate per donor.

CDR1 and CDR2 (germline): MNHNY, SVGAGI (reference sequence). V gave up 2 bases and J gave up 2 bases, with 9 bases separating them. The CDR3 has 15 amino acids. With regard to this clone: Its antigen is not identified.

In the authors' methods: Junction-only immunoSEQ sequences carried no quality scores, so filtering differed. TCRdb's table, derived via immunoSEQ multiplex PCR, lists solely in-frame clones and lacks some. V and J calls and clone size are copied from that table; D and trimming were computed from the DNA. The sample lists 2 million to 2.5 million clones, almost 96% occurring once. Study-wide points: With few donors, the genetic and exposure-history diversity represented was limited.

Sample: naive CD4+ T cells sorted from blood. Subset noted: CD45RA+ positively selected. This receptor was identified in a man aged 18 to 29 in good health. The J gene is TRBJ1-4, the V gene TRBV6-6; TRBD1 is a possible D gene (5 bases). CDR3 in amino acids: CASSYGQGTNEKLFF. As DNA, the CDR3 is TGTGCCAGCAGTTACGGGCAGGGCACTAATGAAAAACTGTTTTTT.